A single sample gave rise to the 19 T cell receptor beta chains below, sequenced in a study of kidney transplant recipient with SARS-CoV-2 infection. TCRdb re-called the reads with MiXCR, one entry per CDR3 protein. The sample records approximately 240,000 distinct CDR3 sequences, under 30% being singletons. The sample consisted of a blood sample, taken at baseline and on day 111 from a kidney transplant recipient. These receptors came from a male patient between 25 and 39 years old who had COVID-19 and was a kidney transplant recipient. Some T cells may be transferred from the graft donor.

On this clonotype: A junction end diverges from the germline sequence, so it may reflect a read error. The V call is TRBV7-2, the J call TRBJ2-1, with 8 bases that match TRBD2. Germline values: CDR1 SGHTA, CDR2 FQGNSA. The CDR3 covers 15 residues. Here the CDR3 reads CASGFFLAGGNEQFF. The CDR3 DNA reads as TGTGCCAGCGGCTTTTTCCTGGCGGGAGGAAATGAGCAGTTCTTC.

To note about this clonotype: This may come from a read error, since a much larger clone is one base off. The chain links TRBV6-6 to TRBJ2-7; D uncertain. The germline V gene has CDR1 MNHNY and CDR2 SVGAGI (reference sequence). CDR3 length equals 15 residues. V was clipped by 5 bases and J by 2 bases, with 16 bases between them. For the CDR3, the DNA is TGTGCCAGCAGTGCAGGACCGATGTTCCCCTACGAGCAGTACTTC. Translation: CASSAGPMFPYEQYF.

Notes on this clonotype: A junction boundary mismatches the germline segment, possibly from a read error. V is TRBV3-1 and J is TRBJ1-2, with no clear D. CDR3 size: 17 residues. CDR1 is LGHDT, CDR2 YNNKEL, per germline (reference sequence). The CDR3 here is CASSQRTTLRKTYGYAF. CDR3 coding DNA: TGTGCCAGCAGCCAGAGAACCACCCTTCGAAAGACCTATGGCTACGCCTTC.

About this clonotype: Possible read error: a much larger clone is one base away. The genes are TRBV28 and TRBJ2-6; no definite D call. Germline CDR1 and CDR2: MDHEN and SYDVKM. This CDR3 contains 10 residues. The CDR3 bases are TGTGGAGCCAGAGCCAACGTCCTGACTTTC. This codes for CGARANVLTF.

About this clonotype itself: At one boundary the junction diverges from the germline segment, which might be a read error. The chain uses TRBV12-3 or TRBV12-4 and TRBJ2-7, with D hard to call. CDR3 length: 13 amino acids. CDR3 sequence: CASGLGQLYEQYF. CDR3 coding DNA: TGTGCCAGCGGTTTAGGGCAGCTCTACGAGCAGTACTTC.

On this clonotype: A much larger clone differs from this one at a single base, so this may be a read error. J is TRBJ1-4 and V is TRBV28; the D gene is possibly TRBD1 (5 bases). Trimming took off 7 bases at V and 3 bases at J, with 15 bases between the two ends. The CDR3 totals 15 residues. Germline CDR1 MDHEN, CDR2 SYDVKM. The CDR3 DNA reads as TGTGCCAGCAATTTGTACAGGAGATCTAATGAAAAACTGTTTTTT. Translated: CASNLYRRSNEKLFF. Supplemented by reference TRBV28 and TRBJ1-4, the full variable domain reads DVKVTQSSRYLVKRTGEKVFLECVQDMDHENMFWYRQDPGLGLRLIYFSYDVKMKEKGDIPEGYSVSREKKERFSLILESASTNQTSMYLCASNLYRRSNEKLFFGSGTQLSVL.

As for this clonotype: A much larger clone sits a single nucleotide away, making a read error possible. V usage is TRBV14 and J usage is TRBJ2-1, with 8 bases lining up with TRBD2. Germline V gives CDR1 SGHDN, CDR2 FVKESK. J was trimmed by 9 bases and V by 3 bases; bases with no gene match: 7. This CDR3 region has 14 residues. The CDR3 here is CASSHLRGGGEQFF. The DNA for the CDR3 is TGTGCCAGCAGCCACCTCCGGGGGGGGGGTGAGCAGTTCTTC.

A note on this clonotype: A read error may account for a junction end that differs from germline. The chain links TRBV7-6 to TRBJ1-6; 8 bases map to TRBD1. Per the germline V gene, CDR1 is SGHVS and CDR2 is FNYEAQ. The length of the CDR3 is 17 residues. The chain's CDR3 is CANSPATGGTYNSPLHF. CDR3 DNA sequence: TGTGCCAACAGCCCAGCTACAGGGGGAACCTATAATTCACCCCTCCACTTC.

This chain connects TRBV7-3 to TRBJ2-3; D may be TRBD2 (5 bases). V was clipped by 5 bases and J by 8 bases, with 17 bases between them. From germline, CDR1 is SGHTA and CDR2 FQGTGA. There are 14 residues in the CDR3. CDR3 coding DNA: TGTGCCAGCAGCCTGTCGTATAGTGCGGGTACGCAGTATTTT. Translating it yields CASSLSYSAGTQYF.

Notes on this clonotype: This could be a read error, since a much larger clone is one nucleotide away. The chain is built from TRBV6-5 and TRBJ1-2, with 7 bases lining up with TRBD1. CDR1 MNHEY and CDR2 SVGAGI come from the germline V gene. This CDR3 comprises 15 residues. In DNA, the CDR3 is TGTGCCGGCAGTTATGGGACAGCTGCTAACTATGGCTACACCTTC. Encoded protein: CAGSYGTAANYGYTF.

Many counts were recorded for this clonotype. V gene TRBV7-9 combines with J gene TRBJ1-5, with 8 nucleotides matching TRBD1. V was pared by 9 bases and J by 6 bases, with 7 bases of the junction left unmatched. CDR1 is SEHNR and CDR2 is FQNEAQ in the germline V gene (reference sequence). This CDR3 has 13 residues. In DNA, the CDR3 is TGTGCCAGTCAGGACAGGGAGAGTCAGCCCCAGCATTTT. Encoded protein: CASQDRESQPQHF.

CDR3 sequence: CASRRDREMETQYF. The CDR3, as DNA: TGTGCCAGCAGGCGGGACAGGGAAATGGAGACCCAGTACTTC. The V and J genes are TRBV12-3 or TRBV12-4 and TRBJ2-5; 9 nucleotides agree with TRBD1. CDR3 size: 14 residues. V shed 6 bases and J 5 bases; nucleotides not matched to a gene: 7.

In the case of this clonotype: This sequence may be a read error, since a much larger clone differs from it by one base. This chain links TRBV20-1 with TRBJ1-4; TRBD1 might be the D (6 bases). Germline V CDR1 and CDR2: DFQATT, SNEGSKA (reference sequence). Trimming removed 6 bases at V and 6 bases at J, with 23 bases between. There are 16 residues in the CDR3. CDR3 in amino acids: CSATNDRSREDEKLFF. The CDR3 bases are TGCAGTGCGACCAACGACAGGAGCAGGGAAGATGAAAAACTGTTTTTT.

This clonotype was recorded a few times. This chain joins TRBV3-1 and TRBJ2-5; D is unclear. Germline V gives CDR1 LGHDT, CDR2 YNNKEL (reference sequence). CDR3 size: 17 residues. V dropped 5 bases and J dropped 5 bases, with 24 bases sitting between them. Here the CDR3 reads CASSVQPPISFSETQYF. In nucleotides, the CDR3 is TGTGCCAGCAGCGTGCAGCCTCCCATTTCTTTCTCTGAGACCCAGTACTTC.

This clonotype appeared many times. The V gene is TRBV7-8, the J gene TRBJ2-1; no clear D. V was pared by 0 bases and J by 7 bases, with 10 bases between. CDR1 and CDR2 from the germline V gene are SGHVS and FQNEAQ. The CDR3 totals 14 residues. The CDR3: CASSLALHANEQFF. In DNA form, the CDR3 reads TGTGCCAGCAGCTTAGCCTTACACGCGAATGAGCAGTTCTTC.

This clonotype was counted ten times or more. The chain carries TRBV6-2 or TRBV6-3 and TRBJ1-5; D might be TRBD1 (5 bases). Germline V gene sequence: CDR1 MNHEY, CDR2 SVGEGT. Trimming took 8 bases from V and 2 from J, leaving 16 bases between them. The length of the CDR3 is 15 residues. CDR3 nucleotides: TGTGCCAGCCTCCGACAGCCTGGTGGCAATCAGCCCCAGCATTTT. It is translated as CASLRQPGGNQPQHF.

This clonotype showed up many times. This chain connects TRBV12-3 or TRBV12-4 to TRBJ2-2, with a possible D match to TRBD2 (5 bases). This CDR3 region has 15 residues. Trimming removed 0 bases from V and 6 bases from J, with 11 bases in between. CDR3 nucleotide sequence: TGTGCCAGCAGTTTAGCTACGGTCGGGGCCGGGGAGCTGTTTTTT. The encoded protein is CASSLATVGAGELFF.

This clonotype has just one count. This could be a read error, since a much larger clone is one nucleotide away. The rearrangement uses TRBV30 and TRBJ1-5, with D perhaps matching TRBD1 (5 bases). V dropped 4 bases and J dropped 11 bases, with 12 bases sitting between them. The CDR3 is made up of 11 amino acids. Germline V gene lookup returns CDR1 GTSNPN and CDR2 SVGIG (reference sequence). The CDR3 here is CAWNQGSAQHF. The CDR3 DNA sequence: TGTGCCTGGAATCAGGGTAGTGCCCAGCATTTT. Based on the CDR3 plus reference TRBV30 and TRBJ1-5, the full variable domain is SQTIHQWPATLVQPVGSPLSLECTVEGTSNPNLYWYRQAAGRGLQLLFYSVGIGQISSEVPQNLSASRPQDRQFILSSKKLLLSDSGFYLCAWNQGSAQHFGDGTRLSIL.

This clonotype was counted ten times or more. The V call is TRBV7-3, the J call TRBJ1-1; 8 nucleotides agree with TRBD1. The V and J ends lost 4 bases and 2 bases, in that order; junction bases with no gene match: 6. CDR1 is SGHTA, CDR2 FQGTGA, per germline. The CDR3 length is 15 residues. The CDR3 region is CASSYSGQVNTEAFF. The CDR3 DNA sequence: TGTGCCAGCAGCTACTCGGGACAGGTCAACACTGAAGCTTTCTTT.